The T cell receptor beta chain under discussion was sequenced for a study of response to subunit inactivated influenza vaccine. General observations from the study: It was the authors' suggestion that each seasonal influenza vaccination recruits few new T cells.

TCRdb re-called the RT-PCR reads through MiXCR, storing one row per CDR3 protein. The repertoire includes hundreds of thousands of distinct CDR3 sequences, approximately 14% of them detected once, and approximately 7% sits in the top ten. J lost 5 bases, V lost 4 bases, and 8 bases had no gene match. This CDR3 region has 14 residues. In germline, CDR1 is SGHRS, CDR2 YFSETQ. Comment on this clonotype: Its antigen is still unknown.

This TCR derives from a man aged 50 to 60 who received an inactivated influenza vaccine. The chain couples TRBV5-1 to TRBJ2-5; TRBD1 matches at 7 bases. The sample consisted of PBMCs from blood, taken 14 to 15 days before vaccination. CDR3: CASSTDRVWETQYF. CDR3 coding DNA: TGCGCCAGCAGCACCGACAGGGTATGGGAGACCCAGTACTTC.